The next 27 T cell receptor beta chains were all read from a single sample in a study of T cell repertoires in cytomegalovirus infection. TCRdb re-analysed the reads in MiXCR, keeping a single row per CDR3 protein. The table lists roughly 990,000 distinct CDR3 sequences, less than 40% of them singletons. Their cognate antigens are unknown. The sample consisted of cultured CD8+ T cells from PBMCs, taken from culture after CMV antigen stimulation. These receptors were taken from a human donor in good health (CMV status not recorded). Some clones in this sample may be carry-over from other donors' samples.

The chain links TRBV4-1 to TRBJ2-5; D perhaps matches TRBD2 (5 bases). V was shortened by 4 bases and J by 5 bases, with 23 bases between the two germline ends. Per germline, CDR1 MGHRA and CDR2 YSYEKL. The CDR3 is 17 residues long. CDR3 in amino acids: CASSPGESWETSETQYF. The CDR3 DNA sequence: TGCGCCAGCAGCCCCGGGGAGAGCTGGGAAACCTCCGAGACCCAGTACTTC.

Concerning this clonotype: A much more abundant neighbour one base away suggests this may be a read error. The chain is built from TRBV7-9 and TRBJ1-5; D is perhaps TRBD1 (6 bases). Germline V CDR1 and CDR2: SEHNR, FQNEAQ (reference sequence). The CDR3 has 14 residues. CDR3: CANSQTQGNQPQHF. CDR3 nucleotide sequence: TGTGCCAACAGCCAGACTCAGGGGAATCAGCCCCAGCATTTT.

The chain uses TRBV6-6 and TRBJ2-7; weak D call: TRBD2 (6 bases). Germline V CDR1 and CDR2: MNHNY, SVGAGI (reference sequence). Trimming left V 4 bases short and J 3 bases short, with 13 bases between. The CDR3 totals 14 residues. This CDR3 is CASSSGGLYYEQYF. The DNA for the CDR3 is TGTGCCAGCAGTTCCGGGGGACTTTACTACGAGCAGTACTTC.

The chain combines TRBV28 with TRBJ1-1, with TRBD1 identical over 8 bases. The CDR3 length is 17 residues. The germline V gene encodes CDR1 MDHEN and CDR2 SYDVKM. V lost 5 bases to trimming and J lost 0 bases; unmatched junction nucleotides: 11. The CDR3 reads CASSLTGTGRMNTEAFF. Written as DNA, the CDR3 is TGTGCCAGCAGTCTCACAGGGACAGGCAGGATGAACACTGAAGCTTTCTTT.

V usage is TRBV7-9 and J usage is TRBJ2-4; perhaps D is TRBD1 or TRBD2 (5 bases each). CDR1 SEHNR and CDR2 FQNEAQ come from the germline V gene (reference sequence). The CDR3 is 16 residues long. The V and J ends lost 5 bases and 4 bases respectively, with 18 bases between them. CDR3: CASSPRQWGAKNIQYF. CDR3 DNA: TGTGCCAGCAGCCCGCGACAGTGGGGAGCTAAAAACATTCAGTACTTC.

The V gene is TRBV20-1, the J gene TRBJ2-7, with D uncertain. CDR1 is DFQATT and CDR2 is SNEGSKA in the germline V gene (reference sequence). V was pared by 3 bases and J by 3 bases, with 12 bases between. The CDR3 consists of 13 residues. The CDR3, as DNA: TGCAGTGCTAGCAGTCCGATGATCTACGAGCAGTACGTC. Translated, it gives CSASSPMIYEQYV.

The sample holds a few counts of this clonotype. The V gene is TRBV27, the J gene TRBJ2-5; TRBD2 matches 13 bases. Germline V gene data show CDR1 as MNHEY and CDR2 as SMNVEV (reference sequence). The V and J ends lost 5 bases and 5 bases, in that order; junction bases with no gene match: 14. The CDR3 covers 18 residues. The CDR3 nucleotides read TGTGCCAGCAGTCCGAACCGCATACTAGCGGGGGGGCAGGAGACCCAGTACTTC. It is translated as CASSPNRILAGGQETQYF.

The table lists this clonotype with many counts. This chain joins TRBV4-2 and TRBJ2-1; D gene unclear. Germline V gene lookup returns CDR1 LGHNA and CDR2 YNFKEQ. Trimming shortened V by 1 base and J by 0 bases, and 7 bases separated the two germline ends. The CDR3 is 15 amino acids. Here the CDR3 DNA reads TGTGCCAGCAGCCAAGTTTTAGGCTCCTACAATGAGCAGTTCTTC. Translation gives CASSQVLGSYNEQFF.

The rearrangement joins TRBV18 to TRBJ2-3, with D possibly being TRBD1 (5 bases). This CDR3 is built from 14 residues. V shed 2 bases and J shed 4 bases, with 10 bases lying between them. CDR1 is KGHSH and CDR2 is LQKENI in the germline V gene. The CDR3 DNA reads as TGTGCCAGCTCACCAGTAGACAGATCAGATACGCAGTATTTT. Residues: CASSPVDRSDTQYF. Based on the CDR3 plus reference TRBV18 and TRBJ2-3, the full variable domain is NAGVMQNPRHLVRRRGQEARLRCSPMKGHSHVYWYRQLPEEGLKFMVYLQKENIIDESGMPKERFSAEFPKEGPSILRIQQVVRGDSAAYFCASSPVDRSDTQYFGPGTRLTVL.

CDR3 in amino acids: CASSMGNPEAFF. In DNA, the CDR3 is TGTGCCAGTAGTATGGGAAACCCTGAAGCTTTCTTT. The rearrangement uses TRBV19 and TRBJ1-1, with D unclear. V shed 3 bases and J shed 6 bases, with 8 bases lying between them. CDR1 LNHDA and CDR2 SQIVND come from the germline V gene (reference sequence). This CDR3 spans 12 amino acids.

This chain joins TRBV5-6 and TRBJ1-1; the D gene is possibly TRBD1 (6 bases). V lost 0 bases and J lost 5, with 17 bases in between. The CDR3 totals 16 residues. The V gene's germline CDR1 is SGHDT and CDR2 YYEEEE. In DNA, the CDR3 is TGTGCCAGCAGCTTGGCCGGTACAGGGCCCGAAACTGAAGCTTTCTTT. Translating it yields CASSLAGTGPETEAFF.

This clonotype was counted a single time. A much larger clone lies one base from this, so it may be a read error. The V call is TRBV12-3 or TRBV12-4, the J call TRBJ1-1; 8 nucleotides line up with TRBD1. Unmatched junction bases numbered 10, after V lost 11 bases and J lost 5 bases. The CDR3 contains 13 residues. This CDR3 is CACNDRGETEAFF. In DNA form, the CDR3 reads TGTGCCTGCAACGACAGGGGTGAGACTGAAGCTTTCTTT.

This chain uses TRBV3-1 with TRBJ2-4; D might be TRBD2 (6 bases). The CDR3 totals 14 residues. Germline V gives CDR1 LGHDT, CDR2 YNNKEL (reference sequence). Trimming left V 3 bases short and J 9 bases short, with 15 bases between. CDR3 bases: TGTGCCAGCAGCCAGAGGGACTCATGGCCCATTCAGTACTTC. It yields the protein CASSQRDSWPIQYF.

V usage is TRBV6-5 and J usage is TRBJ2-1; possibly TRBD1 or TRBD2 for D (6 bases each). This CDR3 has 15 residues. V lost 0 bases and J 7 bases, leaving 13 bases between the germline ends. Per germline, CDR1 MNHEY and CDR2 SVGAGI. This chain's CDR3 is CASSYSGGQRNEQFF. CDR3 nucleotide sequence: TGTGCCAGCAGTTACTCAGGGGGGCAGAGGAATGAGCAGTTCTTC.

This clonotype turned up a few times. The V call is TRBV6-2 or TRBV6-3, the J call TRBJ2-2; D is uncertain. CDR3 length equals 13 residues. Per the germline V gene, CDR1 is MNHEY and CDR2 is SVGEGT. V dropped 2 bases and J dropped 5 bases, with 6 bases sitting between them. CDR3 loop: CASSYGVTGELFF. The CDR3, as DNA: TGTGCCAGCAGTTACGGGGTAACCGGGGAGCTGTTTTTT.

The chain employs TRBV19 and TRBJ1-1; D perhaps matches TRBD1 (6 bases). Between the trimmed V and J ends, which lost 0 bases and 2 bases, there was a span of 13 bases. The CDR3 consists of 16 residues. CDR1 and CDR2 from the germline V gene are LNHDA and SQIVND (reference sequence). DNA for the CDR3: TGTGCCAGTAGTATAGATGAGGGGACAACTAACACTGAAGCTTTCTTT. It yields the protein CASSIDEGTTNTEAFF.

This chain links TRBV27 with TRBJ2-1, with 8 bases identical to TRBD2. The CDR3 is 15 amino acids. V lost 5 bases and J lost 6; bases outside the gene matches: 9. Germline values: CDR1 MNHEY, CDR2 SMNVEV (reference sequence). The CDR3, as DNA: TGTGCCAGCAGTCGCCTCGGGGGGGCAGGCAATGAGCAGTTCTTC. Amino acid sequence: CASSRLGGAGNEQFF.

V usage is TRBV6-2 or TRBV6-3 and J usage is TRBJ2-2; D might be TRBD2 (6 bases). Trimming removed 2 bases at V and 6 bases at J, with 13 bases between. The CDR3 has 15 amino acids. The germline V gene encodes CDR1 MNHEY and CDR2 SVGEGT. The CDR3 loop reads CASSYRRDFSGELFF. CDR3 DNA sequence: TGTGCCAGCAGTTACCGGAGGGATTTCTCCGGGGAGCTGTTTTTT.

This rearrangement joins TRBV12-3 or TRBV12-4 to TRBJ2-1; 11 bases map to TRBD2. The CDR3 totals 15 residues. V lost 6 bases and J lost 6; bases outside the gene matches: 7. The CDR3 DNA is TGTGCCAGCAGCCTTAGCGGGGGGGGATCCAATGAGCAGTTCTTC. Protein: CASSLSGGGSNEQFF.

This clonotype was recorded a few times. This rearrangement joins TRBV10-3 to TRBJ2-7, with 11 positions matching TRBD2. The CDR3 totals 15 residues. Trimming took 5 bases from V and 2 from J; bases not matched to a gene: 5. Germline CDR1 ENHRY, CDR2 SYGVKD. The CDR3 here is CAISTGTSGTYEQYV. The CDR3 DNA is TGTGCCATCAGTACCGGGACTAGCGGTACCTACGAGCAGTACGTC.

Concerning this clonotype itself: An end of the junction differs from the germline gene, which may be a read error. The V gene is TRBV25-1, the J gene TRBJ1-2; D unresolved. This CDR3 is built from 12 residues. Germline V gene sequence: CDR1 MGHDK, CDR2 SYGVNS. CDR3 sequence: CVSSGNSDGYTF. CDR3 in DNA: TGTGTCAGCAGTGGGAACAGCGATGGCTACACCTTC.

Only a few counts were recorded for this clonotype. The J gene is TRBJ1-1, the V gene TRBV19; D uncertain. V was cut by 8 bases and J by 3 bases, with 13 bases left in between. This CDR3 has 13 residues. Germline values: CDR1 LNHDA, CDR2 SQIVND (reference sequence). The CDR3 DNA follows: TGTGCCAGTGCAGAAGAGACGCACACTGAAGCTTTCTTT. This gives the protein CASAEETHTEAFF.

This clonotype was seen a single time. V usage is TRBV13 and J usage is TRBJ2-2; TRBD1 is a possible D gene (5 bases). Trimming removed 5 bases at V and 0 bases at J, with 10 bases between. CDR3 length: 15 residues. Per the germline V gene, CDR1 is PRHDT and CDR2 is FYEKMQ (reference sequence). DNA of the CDR3: TGTGCCAGCAGCGACAGCATTGCGAACACCGGGGAGCTGTTTTTT. Translating it yields CASSDSIANTGELFF.

This clonotype was seen a few times. The rearrangement links TRBV14 to TRBJ2-5; D may match TRBD1 or TRBD2 (6 bases each). From germline, CDR1 is SGHDN and CDR2 FVKESK. This CDR3 comprises 16 residues. Trimming pared 3 bases from V and 5 bases from J, leaving 19 bases between. DNA of the CDR3: TGTGCCAGCAGCCAGGGTCTTCGGGGGCGGTTGGAGACCCAGTACTTC. This sequence encodes CASSQGLRGRLETQYF.

The genes are TRBV29-1 and TRBJ2-7; perhaps TRBD2 as D (6 bases). The CDR3 contains 15 residues. Germline V gene data show CDR1 as SQVTM and CDR2 as ANQGSEA. V was trimmed by 4 bases and J by 6 bases, leaving 22 bases between them. The CDR3 region is CSVGKDGREEGEQYV. The CDR3 nucleotides read TGCAGCGTTGGGAAAGATGGCAGGGAGGAGGGCGAGCAGTACGTC.

The V call is TRBV7-4, the J call TRBJ2-7; TRBD1 might be the D (6 bases). This CDR3 comprises 13 residues. Germline CDR1 SGHVT, CDR2 SQSDAQ. Trimming removed 5 bases at V and 6 bases at J, with 14 bases between. Written as DNA, the CDR3 is TGTGCCAGCAGCGCCGGACAGTTCGGCGAGCAGTACTTC. Translation: CASSAGQFGEQYF.

Many counts were recorded for this clonotype. V gene TRBV7-6 combines with J gene TRBJ2-1; possible D gene TRBD1, 5 bases. The CDR3 consists of 18 residues. Germline assignment: CDR1 SGHVS and CDR2 FNYEAQ. Trimming removed 0 bases at V and 6 bases at J, with 21 bases between. The DNA for the CDR3 is TGTGCCAGCAGCTTAGCGCTAGGGGCACTTTCATTAATCAATGAGCAGTTCTTC. Encoded protein: CASSLALGALSLINEQFF.